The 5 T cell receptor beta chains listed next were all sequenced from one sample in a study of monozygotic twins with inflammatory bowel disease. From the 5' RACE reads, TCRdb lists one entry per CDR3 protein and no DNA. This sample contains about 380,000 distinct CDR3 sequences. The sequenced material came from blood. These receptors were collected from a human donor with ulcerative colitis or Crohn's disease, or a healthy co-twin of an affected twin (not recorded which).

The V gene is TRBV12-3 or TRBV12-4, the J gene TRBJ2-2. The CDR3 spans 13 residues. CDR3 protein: CASSTRLAGELFF.

The CDR3 protein is CASSAGPSGNTIYF. V is TRBV5-1 and J is TRBJ1-3. Germline V gives CDR1 SGHRS, CDR2 YFSETQ. CDR3 length: 14 amino acids.

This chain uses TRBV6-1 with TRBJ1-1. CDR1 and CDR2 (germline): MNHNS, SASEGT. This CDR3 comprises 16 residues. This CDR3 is CASSDGTVRGGTEAFF.

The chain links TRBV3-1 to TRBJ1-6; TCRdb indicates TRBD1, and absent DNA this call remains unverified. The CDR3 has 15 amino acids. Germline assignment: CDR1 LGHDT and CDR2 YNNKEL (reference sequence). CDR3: CASSQAPQGNSPLHF.

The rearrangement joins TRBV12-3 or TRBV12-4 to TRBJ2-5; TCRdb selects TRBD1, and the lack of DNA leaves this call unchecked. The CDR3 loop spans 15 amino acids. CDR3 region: CASSTKMGGEETQYF.